This TCR beta chain was sequenced in a study of T-cell memory formation after mild COVID-19. Germline assignment: CDR1 SGHDT and CDR2 YYEEEE. The junction had 8 bases not matched to a gene; V was cut back by 2 bases and J by 9 bases. The CDR3 contains 14 residues. Libraries for TCRalpha and TCRbeta carried sample barcodes and unique molecular identifiers via 5'RACE. Using its own MiXCR run on the 5' RACE reads, TCRdb lists one record per CDR3 protein. The sample has more than 120,000 distinct CDR3 sequences, around 5.8% seen once; the top ten hold about 2%. Study-level points and caveats: The study detected some responding clones in pre-infection memory, suggesting cross-reactive memory joined. Unconfirmed was the SARS-CoV-2 specificity of second-wave clones that peaked on day 37. Contracting CD4+ clones lay largely in CM and EM, with CD8+ ones residing in EMRA.

Ten or more counts support this clonotype. The antigen is undetermined. The J gene is TRBJ2-1, the V gene TRBV5-6; 7 nucleotides align to TRBD2. The TCR was taken from an adult woman who had mild COVID-19 (a few samples of this study predate the infection). Cell type and time point are not known. Sequencing was carried out using PBMCs or a T cell subset sorted from them (not recorded which). The CDR3 sequence: CASSFSLADFEQFF. The CDR3 coding sequence is TGTGCCAGCAGCTTCAGCCTAGCGGATTTTGAGCAGTTCTTC.